Listed here are 5 T cell receptor beta chains from one sample, sequenced in a study of blood T cell repertoires in COVID-19. Some clones are missing from TCRdb's copy, which holds only in-frame ones; the method was immunoSEQ multiplex PCR. The data contain a few hundred thousand clones, 85% to 90% of them singletons. The sample was PBMCs or T cells enriched from blood (not recorded which). These receptors all stem from a young man who had recovered from COVID-19.

This chain links TRBV28 with TRBJ2-2, with 8 bases lining up with TRBD2. After removal of 6 bases from V and 8 bases from J, the junction contained 17 bases not matched to a gene. The CDR3 is made up of 17 amino acids. The germline V gene has CDR1 MDHEN and CDR2 SYDVKM. The CDR3 loop is CASSHAPYQREQGELFF. CDR3 DNA sequence: TGTGCCAGCAGCCACGCTCCGTACCAGCGGGAGCAGGGGGAGCTGTTTTTT.

The chain is built from TRBV3-1 (or the pseudogene TRBV3-2) and TRBJ2-1, with D possibly being TRBD2 (5 bases). This CDR3 has 17 residues. Germline loops: CDR1 LGHDT, CDR2 YNNKEL (reference sequence). V was trimmed by 0 bases and J by 10 bases, leaving 22 bases between them. In nucleotides, the CDR3 is TGTGCCAGCAGCCAAGATAAGGCTAGCTGGACCAAATTCGAGCAGTTCTTC. Its translation is CASSQDKASWTKFEQFF.

This clone was seen once. The V and J genes are TRBV11-2 and TRBJ2-2; TRBD2 might be the D (6 bases). This CDR3 has 16 residues. The V end was cut by 2 bases, the J end by 5 bases, with 15 bases between. CDR1 is SGHAT and CDR2 is FQNNGV in the germline V gene. The CDR3 coding sequence is TGTGCCAGCAGCTTACAAGGGAGGATTGGGACCGGGGAGCTGTTTTTT. Translated: CASSLQGRIGTGELFF.

The J gene is TRBJ1-1, the V gene TRBV28, with TRBD1 identical over 10 bases. The CDR3 totals 13 residues. Germline V gene data show CDR1 as MDHEN and CDR2 as SYDVKM. Trimming cost V 3 bases and J 9 bases; bases outside gene matches: 4. The CDR3 bases are TGTGCCAGCAGTTTGGGGGGACAGGGGAAAGCTTTCTTT. Its protein product is CASSLGGQGKAFF.

The genes are TRBV19 and TRBJ1-2, with 9 bases matching TRBD1. The CDR3 sequence is 14 residues long. Per germline, CDR1 LNHDA and CDR2 SQIVND (reference sequence). V was pared by 7 bases and J by 6 bases, with 9 bases of the junction left unmatched. CDR3 sequence reads: CASTRQGVTNGYTF. As DNA, the CDR3 is TGTGCCAGTACCAGACAGGGGGTGACAAATGGCTACACCTTC.